What follows are 10 T cell receptor beta chains derived from one specimen sequenced in a study of blood T cell repertoires in COVID-19 (dated by TCRdb to about 2020). The protocol used for the library was the immunoSEQ multiplex PCR assay. The immuneACCESS repertoire file appears here via TCRdb, limited to in-frame rearrangements. These files lack a portion of the clones; in checked studies, under half of the deficit traces to unresolved V genes, and the cause of the others is not known. The table for this sample lists about 74,000 clones; 88% of them were counted only once. Approximately 2% of the sample is taken by the ten largest. What was sequenced was peripheral blood. These TCRs come from a woman aged 80 or over with active or convalescent COVID-19.

V and J are TRBV5-6 and TRBJ2-5, with unresolved D. Between the trimmed V and J ends, which lost 4 bases and 5 bases, there was a span of 12 bases. Germline assignment: CDR1 SGHDT and CDR2 YYEEEE. The CDR3 runs to 13 residues. The CDR3 reads CASSVGVRETQYF. DNA for the CDR3: TGTGCCAGCAGCGTAGGAGTACGTGAGACCCAGTACTTC.

This clone was counted a single time. The genes are TRBV7-9 and TRBJ2-1; possibly TRBD1 for D (6 bases). With 3 bases removed from V and 9 bases from J, the gap between germline ends came to 18 bases. Germline V gives CDR1 SEHNR, CDR2 FQNEAQ (reference sequence). The CDR3 extends over 15 amino acids. The CDR3 DNA sequence: TGTGCCAGCAGCTTGTCGGCAGGGGTGACGGGTGAGCAGTTCTTC. Amino acids: CASSLSAGVTGEQFF.

The V gene is TRBV27, the J gene TRBJ2-7; no firm D call. The CDR3 consists of 13 residues. V gave up 3 bases and J gave up 4 bases, with 10 bases separating them. Germline V lookup: CDR1 MNHEY, CDR2 SMNVEV (reference sequence). CDR3 in DNA: TGTGCCAGCAGTTTCGCCAGAAAGTACGAGCAGTACTTC. This encodes CASSFARKYEQYF.

The CDR3 region is CASSDPGQGGTEAFF. CDR3 nucleotides: TGTGCCAGCAGTGATCCGGGACAGGGGGGAACTGAAGCTTTCTTT. The chain joins TRBV25-1 to TRBJ1-1; TRBD1 matches 11 bases. The junction had 5 bases not matched to a gene; V was cut back by 3 bases and J by 5 bases. CDR3 length: 15 amino acids. CDR1 and CDR2 from the germline V gene are MGHDK and SYGVNS.

The chain couples TRBV7-2 to TRBJ2-5; weak D call: TRBD1 (5 bases). Germline loops: CDR1 SGHTA, CDR2 FQGNSA. V lost 1 base and J 5 bases, leaving 11 bases between the germline ends. The CDR3 has 14 amino acids. CDR3 nucleotides: TGTGCCAGCAGCTTAGGTCCAGGGATGGAGACCCAGTACTTC. This gives the protein CASSLGPGMETQYF. Full variable domain (missing parts from reference TRBV7-2 and TRBJ2-5): GAGVSQSPSNKVTEKGKDVELRCDPISGHTALYWYRQSLGQGLEFLIYFQGNSAPDKSGLPSDRFSAERTGGSVSTLTIQRTQQEDSAVYLCASSLGPGMETQYFGPGTRLLVL.

This clone was detected once. This chain links TRBV7-8 with TRBJ1-2, with 11 bases aligning to TRBD1. The CDR3 runs to 17 residues. Germline CDR1 and CDR2: SGHVS and FQNEAQ. V lost 6 bases, J lost 7 bases, and 16 bases stayed unmatched. CDR3 DNA sequence: TGTGCCAGCAGAAATCGACGGGTGGACAGGGGGCAGGTTGGCTACACCTTC. Its protein is CASRNRRVDRGQVGYTF.

A single count supports this clone. V is TRBV5-5 and J is TRBJ1-5, with D tentatively TRBD1 (5 bases). Trimming cost V 4 bases and J 1 base, with 15 bases left between them. Germline loops: CDR1 SGHKS, CDR2 YYEKEE (reference sequence). The CDR3 sequence is 16 residues long. The CDR3 region is CASSPKEAGSNQPQHF. Here the CDR3 DNA reads TGTGCCAGCAGCCCAAAAGAGGCAGGGAGCAATCAGCCCCAGCATTTT. Looking up the rest from reference TRBV5-5 and TRBJ1-5 gives the full variable domain: DAGVTQSPTHLIKTRGQQVTLRCSPISGHKSVSWYQQVLGQGPQFIFQYYEKEERGRGNFPDRFSARQFPNYSSELNVNALLLGDSALYLCASSPKEAGSNQPQHFGDGTRLSIL.

The chain employs TRBV12-3 or TRBV12-4 and TRBJ2-1; 10 bases agree with TRBD2. With 6 bases clipped from V and 7 bases from J, the junction kept 3 bases outside the gene matches. The CDR3 is 13 residues long. The CDR3 DNA sequence: TGTGCCAGCAGAGAACTAGCGGGGAATGAGCAGTTCTTC. It codes for CASRELAGNEQFF.

This rearrangement joins TRBV7-6 to TRBJ1-4; D is undetermined. The CDR3 length is 13 residues. Per germline, CDR1 SGHVS and CDR2 FNYEAQ. The V gene lost 1 base and the J gene lost 5 bases, with 5 bases spanning the gap. CDR3 sequence (DNA): TGTGCCAGCAGCTTAGGGCCCAATGAAAAACTGTTTTTT. This sequence encodes CASSLGPNEKLFF.

The chain has TRBV5-4 and TRBJ2-1; 7 bases fit TRBD2. CDR1 is SGHNT and CDR2 is YYREEE in the germline V gene (reference sequence). J was trimmed by 5 bases and V by 4 bases; bases with no gene match: 6. The CDR3 runs 14 residues. The DNA of the CDR3 is TGTGCCAGCAGCCGTCCGGGGGGAAACAATGAGCAGTTCTTC. Its translation is CASSRPGGNNEQFF.